This T cell receptor beta chain stems from a study of blood T cell repertoires in COVID-19. Trimming took 0 bases from V and 6 from J, leaving 16 bases between them. The CDR3 runs 15 residues. Germline V gene lookup returns CDR1 SGHNT and CDR2 YYREEE (reference sequence). Original analysis: Researchers report that nucleated cell counts were estimated from reference gene primer amplification. Clones were sequenced by immunoSEQ multiplex PCR, and TCRdb holds only the in-frame ones, with some missing. V, J and clone size were drawn from that table, and D and trimming were deduced from the DNA. The sample shows roughly 280,000 clones, approximately 91% of them seen only once.

The source is a man aged 50 or older with acute or convalescent COVID-19. V gene TRBV5-4 combines with J gene TRBJ2-7; the D gene is possibly TRBD2 (5 bases). The sample comprised peripheral blood. CDR3 region: CASSLVGGTPGEQYF. For the CDR3, the DNA is TGTGCCAGCAGCTTGGTAGGAGGCACTCCGGGCGAGCAGTACTTC. The full variable domain, with the rest looked up from reference TRBV5-4 and TRBJ2-7, is ETGVTQSPTHLIKTRGQQVTLRCSSQSGHNTVSWYQQALGQGPQFIFQYYREEENGRGNFPPRFSGLQFPNYSSELNVNALELDDSALYLCASSLVGGTPGEQYFGPGTRLTVT.